This T cell receptor beta chain is from a study of T cell responses to AZD1222 COVID-19 vaccine. Whole-study results and caveats: The study reported that nearly half of spike-specific TCRs target unmutated variant regions. Repertoires were obtained solely post-peak T cell response.

To note about this clone: Its specificity is unknown.

Clones were sequenced by immunoSEQ multiplex PCR, and TCRdb holds only the in-frame ones, with some missing. This sample has roughly 72,000 clones, with approximately 89% found just once. The CDR3 spans 16 residues. V was cut by 6 bases and J by 1 base, with 18 bases left in between. Per germline, CDR1 LNHDA and CDR2 SQIVND (reference sequence). This clonotype originated in an adult who received the MenACWY meningococcal vaccine as a control. The sample in question was peripheral blood, obtained 28 days after the second dose of the MenACWY control vaccine. This chain links TRBV19 with TRBJ2-5; D is possibly TRBD1 or TRBD2 (5 bases each). For the CDR3, the DNA is TGTGCCAGTAGCCGCTCGGATGCGAGGGGCCAAGAGACCCAGTACTTC. Translation: CASSRSDARGQETQYF.